A single sample is the source of the 19 T cell receptor beta chains below, sequenced in a study of regulatory T cells in long-lasting Graves disease. CDR3-region Arm-PCR and iRepertoire HTBI primers produced the TCR beta libraries. TCRdb re-called the multiplex PCR reads with MiXCR, one entry per CDR3 protein. The table lists 400,000 to 500,000 distinct CDR3 sequences, 20% to 25% of them singletons, with 7% to 9.5% in the top ten. Regarding time point: persistent/refractory GD, antithyroid drugs over 5 years with positive TRAb. PBMCs were the source of the RNA used for TCR sequencing. Sequencing was performed on peripheral blood mononuclear cells (PBMCs), taken when the disease was refractory, from a patient treated with antithyroid drugs. The source is a female donor with Graves disease.

This clonotype was found many times. The V gene is TRBV7-9, the J gene TRBJ2-7; D may be TRBD2 (5 bases). V was shortened by 1 base and J by 4 bases, with 14 bases between the two germline ends. Germline lookup yields CDR1 SEHNR and CDR2 FQNEAQ (reference sequence). The CDR3 extends over 15 amino acids. The CDR3 here is CASSLGSMGSYEQYF. DNA for the CDR3: TGTGCCAGCAGCTTAGGATCTATGGGGAGTTACGAGCAGTACTTC.

The V and J genes are TRBV27 and TRBJ2-5; the D gene is possibly TRBD2 (5 bases). The CDR3 totals 20 residues. The germline V and J ends were trimmed by 0 bases and 3 bases, with 26 bases remaining between them. Looked up from germline, CDR1 is MNHEY and CDR2 is SMNVEV (reference sequence). The CDR3 DNA sequence: TGTGCCAGCAGTTTATCGAAGGGAATTGGCGGCCGGGAATGGGAAGAGACCCAGTACTTC. This gives the protein CASSLSKGIGGREWEETQYF.

This clonotype showed up many times. In DNA form, the CDR3 reads TGCAGCGTTGTGTACGCACAGAACACTGAAGCTTTCTTT. Translated, it gives CSVVYAQNTEAFF. V usage is TRBV29-1 and J usage is TRBJ1-1; D is uncertain. Trimming stripped 4 bases from V and 1 base from J, with 10 bases between. CDR1 is SQVTM, CDR2 ANQGSEA, per germline. The length of the CDR3 is 13 residues.

This clonotype was counted only a few times. This chain connects TRBV6-2 or TRBV6-3 to TRBJ2-7; D not certain. The CDR3 spans 15 residues. Trimming left V 4 bases short and J 5 bases short, with 18 bases between. Germline assignment: CDR1 MNHEY and CDR2 SVGEGT. The CDR3 reads CASSLPRLALHEQYF. The CDR3 nucleotides read TGTGCCAGCAGTTTACCTAGACTCGCCCTCCACGAGCAGTACTTC.

The rearrangement links TRBV30 to TRBJ1-5, with a tentative D call TRBD1 (5 bases). This CDR3 contains 15 residues. Germline assignment: CDR1 GTSNPN and CDR2 SVGIG (reference sequence). Trimming shortened V by 0 bases and J by 4 bases, and 13 bases separated the two germline ends. CDR3 sequence (DNA): TGTGCCTGGAGTGTAGGGTCAGGGAGGAATCAGCCCCAGCATTTT. Encoded protein: CAWSVGSGRNQPQHF.

This clonotype was seen a few times. V and J are TRBV13 and TRBJ2-7; unclear D gene. Germline V gene lookup returns CDR1 PRHDT and CDR2 FYEKMQ (reference sequence). V was pared by 4 bases and J by 3 bases, with 10 bases between. CDR3 size: 13 residues. Here the CDR3 DNA reads TGTGCCAGCAGCTCGGACGGCCGCTACGAGCAGTACTTC. Protein sequence: CASSSDGRYEQYF.

For this clonotype: A read error may be the cause here, since a much bigger clone is one base away. V and J are TRBV28 and TRBJ2-7, with D hard to call. The CDR3 consists of 14 residues. V was cut by 2 bases and J by 3 bases, with 11 bases left in between. The germline V gene has CDR1 MDHEN and CDR2 SYDVKM. This CDR3 is CASSLGPYYYEQYF. In DNA form, the CDR3 reads TGTGCCAGCAGTTTAGGTCCGTACTACTACGAGCAGTACTTC.

This clonotype occurred a few times. The chain carries TRBV18 and TRBJ1-4, with no clear D. The CDR3 runs to 13 residues. V gave up 3 bases and J gave up 7 bases, with 9 bases separating them. Germline V gene lookup returns CDR1 KGHSH and CDR2 LQKENI. Here the CDR3 reads CASSPVLFEKLFF. For the CDR3, the DNA is TGTGCCAGCTCACCGGTTTTATTTGAAAAACTGTTTTTT.

The V gene is TRBV20-1, the J gene TRBJ1-5; no clear D. Germline V gene data show CDR1 as DFQATT and CDR2 as SNEGSKA (reference sequence). This CDR3 comprises 15 residues. V lost 6 bases and J 4 bases, leaving 19 bases between the germline ends. The CDR3 DNA sequence: TGCAGTGCCACGAGCAGTGGACGGGGAAATCAGCCCCAGCATTTT. Translating gives CSATSSGRGNQPQHF.

Remarks on this clonotype: The conserved phenylalanine or tryptophan is not found at the CDR3 terminus, so this likely reflects a read error. The CDR3 DNA is TGTGCCAGCAGCTCGACTGGGGGCTCCTATAATTCACCCCTCCACTCT. Protein sequence: CASSSTGGSYNSPLHS. This chain uses TRBV7-9 with TRBJ1-6; tentative D call: TRBD1 (5 bases). The V end was cut by 4 bases, the J end by 0 bases, with 10 bases between. Germline V lookup: CDR1 SEHNR, CDR2 FQNEAQ (reference sequence). This CDR3 has 16 residues.

This clonotype appeared once. The rearrangement joins TRBV5-1 to TRBJ2-7; D uncertain. The CDR3 extends over 14 amino acids. Germline V gene data show CDR1 as SGHRS and CDR2 as YFSETQ. Trimming removed 0 bases at V and 0 bases at J, with 7 bases between. The CDR3 DNA reads TGCGCCAGCAGCTTGGGGACGACCTCCTACGAGCAGTACTTC. This translates into CASSLGTTSYEQYF.

The chain joins TRBV30 to TRBJ2-7, with a weak D call TRBD2 (6 bases). V was clipped by 4 bases and J by 3 bases, with 10 bases between them. The germline V gene has CDR1 GTSNPN and CDR2 SVGIG (reference sequence). This CDR3 has 12 amino acids. CDR3 amino acids: CAWNFGGYEQYF. CDR3 nucleotide sequence: TGTGCCTGGAACTTCGGGGGCTACGAGCAGTACTTC.

This clonotype was counted many times. The chain combines TRBV11-2 with TRBJ1-1, with D possibly matching TRBD1 (5 bases). CDR1 and CDR2 from the germline V gene are SGHAT and FQNNGV. CDR3 size: 15 residues. V gave up 1 base and J gave up 6 bases, with 15 bases separating them. This CDR3 is CASSLGPRGGPEAFF. CDR3 DNA: TGTGCCAGCAGCTTAGGCCCGCGTGGGGGACCTGAAGCTTTCTTT.

This clonotype was detected ten times or more. V is TRBV5-1 and J is TRBJ1-4; weak D call: TRBD1 (5 bases). The CDR3 is 13 amino acids. V gave up 1 base and J gave up 10 bases, with 11 bases separating them. Germline CDR1 reads SGHRS; CDR2 reads YFSETQ. The CDR3 DNA sequence: TGCGCCAGCAGCTTGCAGGGTGGGGGAAAACTGTTTTTT. Translated, it gives CASSLQGGGKLFF.

This clonotype was found a few times. The chain carries TRBV6-5 and TRBJ2-1, with 10 bases identical to TRBD2. V dropped 2 bases and J dropped 8; count of bases not matched to a gene: 15. The CDR3 totals 18 residues. CDR1 and CDR2 from the germline V gene are MNHEY and SVGAGI. CDR3 nucleotides: TGTGCCAGCAGTTACAGCCCCCCGTTAGCGGGAGGTTTGGATGAGCAGTTCTTC. Translating gives CASSYSPPLAGGLDEQFF.

This clonotype was found many times. This sequence joins TRBV5-1 and TRBJ2-7; TRBD2 aligns across 7 bases. The CDR3 runs 14 residues. Trimming removed 2 bases from V and 1 base from J; junction bases left unmatched: 3. Germline lookup yields CDR1 SGHRS and CDR2 YFSETQ. The CDR3 DNA follows: TGCGCCAGCAGCTTCAGGACTAGTTCCTACGAGCAGTACTTC. Protein product: CASSFRTSSYEQYF.

This chain connects TRBV2 to TRBJ1-5; 8 bases agree with TRBD1. The V gene end was trimmed by 7 bases and the J gene end by 6 bases; junction bases not matched to a gene: 8. CDR3 length equals 14 residues. Germline V gene sequence: CDR1 SNHLY, CDR2 FYNNEI. CDR3 DNA: TGTGCCAGCACAAGACAGGGGAGGAGTCAGCCCCAGCATTTT. Encoded protein: CASTRQGRSQPQHF.

This clonotype has at least ten counts. The chain joins TRBV6-2 or TRBV6-3 to TRBJ1-5, with unresolved D. Germline CDR1 is MNHEY and CDR2 is SVGEGT. This CDR3 spans 13 amino acids. V shed 5 bases and J shed 6 bases, with 11 bases lying between them. DNA for the CDR3: TGTGCCAGCAGTCGGACGGGGAGTCAGCCCCAGCATTTT. Protein sequence: CASSRTGSQPQHF.

This clonotype appeared many times. The chain has TRBV6-1 and TRBJ1-5; no definite D call. V gave up 0 bases and J gave up 2 bases, with 8 bases separating them. The germline V gene has CDR1 MNHNS and CDR2 SASEGT. The length of the CDR3 is 15 residues. The CDR3 nucleotides are TGTGCCAGCAGTGAAGCGACCGTTCGCAATCAGCCCCAGCATTTT. This codes for CASSEATVRNQPQHF.